This entry lists 12 T cell receptor beta chains sequenced from one sample in a study of blood T cell repertoires in COVID-19 (dated by TCRdb to about 2020). Library preparation used the immunoSEQ multiplex PCR assay. TCRdb holds this immuneACCESS table with in-frame rearrangements only. Some clones are missing; in checked studies, unresolved V genes explain under half, and the rest has no known cause. In this sample the table shows 200,000 to 250,000 clones, 70% to 90% of which occur a single time. Of the sample, over 3% falls within the top ten clones. Sequencing was carried out using PBMCs or T cells enriched from blood (not recorded which). Source of these receptors: a woman aged 40 to 50 with acute COVID-19.

The rearrangement uses TRBV29-1 and TRBJ1-3; D might be TRBD1 (5 bases). V was trimmed by 5 bases and J by 3 bases, leaving 14 bases between them. CDR1 and CDR2 from the germline V gene are SQVTM and ANQGSEA. This CDR3 contains 14 residues. CDR3 nucleotides: TGCAGCGTTACCCAGGGTTCCATTGGAAACACCATATATTTT. The encoded protein is CSVTQGSIGNTIYF.

The genes are TRBV29-1 and TRBJ2-1; possibly TRBD2 for D (5 bases). This CDR3 contains 13 residues. The ends were cut back, 6 bases at V and 5 bases at J, with 14 bases in the middle. The germline V gene has CDR1 SQVTM and CDR2 ANQGSEA. CDR3 region: CSVRVLVNNEQFF. The CDR3 DNA reads as TGCAGCGTGAGGGTACTAGTAAACAATGAGCAGTTCTTC.

In its sample, this clone was seen a few times. This sequence joins TRBV30 and TRBJ2-1; TRBD1 might be the D (6 bases). There are 12 residues in the CDR3. The germline V and J ends were trimmed by 2 bases and 9 bases, with 11 bases remaining between them. Germline CDR1 GTSNPN, CDR2 SVGIG (reference sequence). CDR3 sequence: CAWSRQVSEQFF. The CDR3 region has the DNA TGTGCCTGGAGTAGACAGGTTAGTGAGCAGTTCTTC.

This chain links TRBV6-2 or TRBV6-3 with TRBJ1-5; 9 bases line up with TRBD1. The length of the CDR3 is 18 residues. Germline V gene data show CDR1 as MNHEY and CDR2 as SVGEGT. V was clipped by 0 bases and J by 0 bases; unmatched bases: 6. The CDR3 coding sequence is TGTGCCAGCAGTTACTCGGGACAGGGTCCGCGTAGCAATCAGCCCCAGCATTTT. Amino acid sequence: CASSYSGQGPRSNQPQHF.

This clone was counted ten times or more. This chain uses TRBV15 with TRBJ2-3, with 12 bases lining up with TRBD2. Germline CDR1 is LNHNV and CDR2 is YYDKDF (reference sequence). CDR3 size: 15 residues. The J segment lost 4 bases and the V segment lost 1 base, leaving 0 bases of the junction unmatched. CDR3 residues: CATSRASGGADTQYF. CDR3 DNA: TGTGCCACCAGCAGAGCTAGCGGGGGGGCAGATACGCAGTATTTT.

The chain combines TRBV6-5 with TRBJ2-1; D might be TRBD2 (5 bases). CDR1 is MNHEY and CDR2 is SVGAGI in the germline V gene. The CDR3 runs 15 residues. Trimming stripped 5 bases from V and 0 bases from J, with 11 bases between. CDR3 residues: CASSRPRDSYNEQFF. In nucleotides, the CDR3 is TGTGCCAGCAGTCGGCCGAGGGACTCCTACAATGAGCAGTTCTTC.

The rearrangement joins TRBV10-3 to TRBJ1-4, with a weak D call TRBD1 (6 bases). Germline V gene data show CDR1 as ENHRY and CDR2 as SYGVKD. V was trimmed by 8 bases and J by 4 bases, leaving 8 bases between them. This CDR3 is built from 12 residues. CDR3 bases: TGTGCCATCTCGGACAGTAATGAAAAACTGTTTTTT. Protein sequence: CAISDSNEKLFF.

CDR3 in DNA: TGTGCCTGGAGTGTAAACAGGGCCAACACTGAAGCTTTCTTT. Protein sequence: CAWSVNRANTEAFF. This sequence joins TRBV30 and TRBJ1-1, with D perhaps TRBD1 (6 bases). From germline, CDR1 is GTSNPN and CDR2 SVGIG (reference sequence). The length of the CDR3 is 14 residues. V gave up 0 bases and J gave up 2 bases, with 10 bases separating them.

The chain is built from TRBV6-5 and TRBJ1-4, with TRBD1 as a possible D gene (6 bases). The CDR3 consists of 14 residues. CDR1 and CDR2 from the germline V gene are MNHEY and SVGAGI. With 5 bases removed from V and 5 bases from J, the gap between germline ends came to 12 bases. The CDR3: CASSLGQSNEKLFF. The CDR3 coding sequence is TGTGCCAGCAGTCTTGGACAGAGCAATGAAAAACTGTTTTTT.

The chain joins TRBV11-2 to TRBJ1-6, with D possibly TRBD1 on 6 matching bases. This CDR3 comprises 16 residues. In germline, CDR1 is SGHAT, CDR2 FQNNGV. Deletions cut 0 bases from V and 8 bases from J, with 14 bases between. The CDR3 sequence: CASSLDLNRVYSPLHF. CDR3 nucleotides: TGTGCCAGCAGCTTAGACCTTAACAGGGTTTATTCACCCCTCCACTTT. The full variable domain, completed using reference TRBV11-2 and TRBJ1-6, is EAGVAQSPRYKIIEKRQSVAFWCNPISGHATLYWYQQILGQGPKLLIQFQNNGVVDDSQLPKDRFSAERLKGVDSTLKIQPAKLEDSAVYLCASSLDLNRVYSPLHFGNGTRLTVT.

The DNA of the CDR3 is TGTGCCATCAGTGAGCCTTTGACAGAAGCTAACTATGGCTACACCTTC. This sequence encodes CAISEPLTEANYGYTF. The chain links TRBV10-3 to TRBJ1-2; possible D gene TRBD1, 5 bases. CDR1 and CDR2 from the germline V gene are ENHRY and SYGVKD. This CDR3 region has 16 residues. The V end lost 2 bases, the J end lost 0 bases, and 13 bases lay between the germline ends.

The rearrangement uses TRBV10-1 and TRBJ2-3; weak D call: TRBD1 (6 bases). V lost 2 bases and J lost 6, with 12 bases in between. The CDR3 contains 14 residues. Looked up from germline, CDR1 is WNHNN and CDR2 is SYGVQD (reference sequence). The DNA for the CDR3 is TGCGCCAGCAGTGAGCACAGGGATGGCGATACGCAGTATTTT. Its translation is CASSEHRDGDTQYF.